This T cell receptor (beta chain) derives from a study of blood T cell repertoires in COVID-19. Recruits, aged about 18 to 89 years, lived in 24 US areas. Resolution of symptoms, clearance, or two negative PCRs was present in recovered Cohort 3 donors. TCRdb keeps only in-frame clones here, not all; method: immunoSEQ multiplex PCR. In the table there are around 230,000 clones, roughly four fifths of which are singletons. V lost 6 bases and J lost 1, with 9 bases in between. The germline CDR1 and CDR2 sequences are MNHNY and SVGAGI (reference sequence). This CDR3 contains 13 residues. This sequence joins TRBV6-6 and TRBJ1-1; D is unresolved. The origin of this receptor is a man aged 35-49 years who had recovered from COVID-19. The source material was PBMCs or T cells enriched from blood (not recorded which). In DNA form, the CDR3 reads TGTGCCAGCAGCCAACGGGGGAACACTGAAGCTTTCTTT. Protein product: CASSQRGNTEAFF.